The 23 T cell receptor beta chains presented below share a single source sample, sequenced in a study of blood T cell repertoires in COVID-19. Clones were read by immunoSEQ multiplex PCR, and TCRdb kept only the in-frame ones, dropping some. The top ten hold around 10% of the sample, which has 55,000 to 75,000 clones, roughly 84% seen once. The sample consisted of peripheral blood. These receptors originate from a man older than 75 with COVID-19, enrolled during active disease.

Here the CDR3 DNA reads TGTGCCAGCAGTGAGGGCAGGGCTTTAGATGGCTACACCTTC. Amino acid sequence: CASSEGRALDGYTF. The chain uses TRBV2 and TRBJ1-2, with D perhaps TRBD1 (5 bases). Per the germline V gene, CDR1 is SNHLY and CDR2 is FYNNEI. V lost 3 bases, J lost 6 bases, and 14 bases lay in between. This CDR3 is built from 14 residues.

The chain links TRBV10-3 to TRBJ1-1, with 9 bases that match TRBD1. V shed 6 bases, J shed 4 bases, and the junction held 18 bases outside the gene matches. CDR3 length: 18 residues. The germline CDR1 and CDR2 sequences are ENHRY and SYGVKD. The CDR3 protein is CAIRPEERDRVVGTEAFF. The CDR3, as DNA: TGTGCCATCAGGCCGGAAGAGAGGGACAGGGTTGTTGGCACTGAAGCTTTCTTT.

The chain is built from TRBV24-1 and TRBJ1-2, with 7 bases that match TRBD1. Germline-derived CDR1 and CDR2 are KGHDR and SFDVKD. The junction had 10 bases not matched to a gene; V was cut back by 3 bases and J by 4 bases. CDR3 length equals 16 residues. CDR3 amino acids: CATSDPTGDTGYGYTF. The CDR3 DNA follows: TGTGCCACCAGTGATCCCACAGGGGATACGGGCTATGGCTACACCTTC.

This chain connects TRBV11-3 to TRBJ1-2; D call uncertain. Per the germline V gene, CDR1 is SGHNT and CDR2 is YENEEA. The V end lost 6 bases, the J end lost 8 bases, and 22 bases lay between the germline ends. The CDR3 sequence is 15 residues long. The CDR3 sequence is CASRSTGVSPWGYTF. The CDR3 DNA sequence: TGTGCCAGCAGGAGTACGGGAGTCTCCCCCTGGGGCTACACCTTC.

This clone was counted once. The rearrangement uses TRBV5-4 and TRBJ2-1, with D maybe TRBD2 (5 bases). Looked up from germline, CDR1 is SGHNT and CDR2 is YYREEE (reference sequence). This CDR3 is 15 amino acids long. V was cut by 0 bases and J by 7 bases, with 14 bases left in between. CDR3 residues: CASSLGRLRGNEQFF. In DNA form, the CDR3 reads TGTGCCAGCAGCTTGGGGCGGCTTAGAGGGAATGAGCAGTTCTTC.

The chain joins TRBV28 to TRBJ1-1, with D perhaps matching TRBD1 (6 bases). V lost 6 bases, J lost 0 bases, and 17 bases lay in between. CDR3 length equals 16 residues. Per the germline V gene, CDR1 is MDHEN and CDR2 is SYDVKM. CDR3 region: CASRVVRGALNTEAFF. In DNA, the CDR3 is TGTGCCAGCAGGGTCGTTCGGGGGGCCTTGAACACTGAAGCTTTCTTT. The complete variable domain, with remaining parts taken from reference TRBV28 and TRBJ1-1, reads DVKVTQSSRYLVKRTGEKVFLECVQDMDHENMFWYRQDPGLGLRLIYFSYDVKMKEKGDIPEGYSVSREKKERFSLILESASTNQTSMYLCASRVVRGALNTEAFFGQGTRLTVV.

The CDR3 nucleotides are TGTGCCAGCTCACCCCAGAGCAGGGTGAACACTGAAGCTTTCTTT. Encoded protein: CASSPQSRVNTEAFF. This chain links TRBV18 with TRBJ1-1; D is possibly TRBD1 (5 bases). Germline CDR1 reads KGHSH; CDR2 reads LQKENI. The V and J ends lost 3 bases and 0 bases respectively, with 11 bases between them. CDR3 length equals 15 residues.

V gene TRBV15 combines with J gene TRBJ1-1; D gene uncertain. Trimming stripped 0 bases from V and 6 bases from J, with 14 bases between. Germline-derived CDR1 and CDR2 are LNHNV and YYDKDF (reference sequence). CDR3 size: 15 residues. CDR3 in amino acids: CATSRDIATAAEAFF. In nucleotides, the CDR3 is TGTGCCACCAGCAGAGATATAGCCACAGCGGCTGAAGCTTTCTTT.

The chain has TRBV6-6 and TRBJ1-5; maybe TRBD1 (5 bases). The CDR3 extends over 16 amino acids. CDR1 and CDR2 from the germline V gene are MNHNY and SVGAGI (reference sequence). Between the trimmed V and J ends, which lost 10 bases and 0 bases, there was a span of 19 bases. CDR3 nucleotide sequence: TGTGCCACCGCTCGGGGGAGCACATATAGCAATCAGCCCCAGCATTTT. As protein: CATARGSTYSNQPQHF.

V usage is TRBV6-2 or TRBV6-3 and J usage is TRBJ1-2; D is unresolved. CDR1 is MNHEY and CDR2 is SVGEGT in the germline V gene. The germline V and J ends were trimmed by 0 bases and 7 bases, with 9 bases remaining between them. The CDR3 sequence is 13 residues long. The CDR3 sequence: CASSYSTSSGYTF. The CDR3 DNA sequence: TGTGCCAGCAGTTACTCAACGAGCTCTGGCTACACCTTC.

The chain uses TRBV2 and TRBJ1-4; D is undetermined. Germline values: CDR1 SNHLY, CDR2 FYNNEI. The V gene lost 5 bases and the J gene lost 5 bases, with 15 bases spanning the gap. The CDR3 sequence is 15 residues long. CDR3 residues: CASSTTGSTNEKLFF. For the CDR3, the DNA is TGTGCCAGCAGTACAACCGGGTCTACGAATGAAAAACTGTTTTTT.

The chain has TRBV30 and TRBJ1-4, with D maybe TRBD1 (5 bases). The germline V and J ends were trimmed by 0 bases and 7 bases, with 12 bases remaining between them. Germline CDR1 is GTSNPN and CDR2 is SVGIG (reference sequence). The CDR3 is 14 amino acids. CDR3 DNA sequence: TGTGCCTGGAGTGTTCGGGGGGGGAGTGAAAAACTGTTTTTT. It yields the protein CAWSVRGGSEKLFF. Variable domain in full (rest from reference TRBV30 and TRBJ1-4): SQTIHQWPATLVQPVGSPLSLECTVEGTSNPNLYWYRQAAGRGLQLLFYSVGIGQISSEVPQNLSASRPQDRQFILSSKKLLLSDSGFYLCAWSVRGGSEKLFFGSGTQLSVL.

The gene calls are TRBV29-1 and TRBJ1-3; 7 bases match TRBD1. The J segment lost 6 bases and the V segment lost 0 bases, leaving 8 bases of the junction unmatched. Germline V CDR1 and CDR2: SQVTM, ANQGSEA. The CDR3 totals 15 residues. CDR3 loop: CSVEDQGTEPNTIYF. The CDR3 DNA is TGCAGCGTTGAAGATCAAGGGACAGAACCAAACACCATATATTTT.

The chain is built from TRBV5-4 and TRBJ2-1, with D maybe TRBD1 (5 bases). CDR1 is SGHNT and CDR2 is YYREEE in the germline V gene (reference sequence). The CDR3 has 14 residues. V was pared by 4 bases and J by 6 bases, with 14 bases between. In DNA, the CDR3 is TGTGCCAGCAGCCGGCAGGGTGAAGGCAATGAGCAGTTCTTC. This codes for CASSRQGEGNEQFF.

The chain recombines TRBV11-2 with TRBJ2-3; D ambiguous. The CDR3 totals 15 residues. V shed 0 bases and J shed 4 bases, with 11 bases lying between them. Germline-derived CDR1 and CDR2 are SGHAT and FQNNGV. DNA of the CDR3: TGTGCCAGCAGCTTAGATAGGCAGGCCGCAGATACGCAGTATTTT. The encoded protein is CASSLDRQAADTQYF. Looking up the rest from reference TRBV11-2 and TRBJ2-3 gives the full variable domain: EAGVAQSPRYKIIEKRQSVAFWCNPISGHATLYWYQQILGQGPKLLIQFQNNGVVDDSQLPKDRFSAERLKGVDSTLKIQPAKLEDSAVYLCASSLDRQAADTQYFGPGTRLTVL.

V and J are TRBV7-2 and TRBJ1-2, with TRBD1 as a possible D gene (5 bases). The CDR3 sequence is 15 residues long. Trimming cost V 1 base and J 4 bases, with 13 bases left between them. Germline-derived CDR1 and CDR2 are SGHTA and FQGNSA. The CDR3 coding sequence is TGTGCCAGCAGCTTAGAGGGCAGGGCCACCTATGGCTACACCTTC. This codes for CASSLEGRATYGYTF.

The chain joins TRBV3-1 (or the pseudogene TRBV3-2) to TRBJ2-7; D is unresolved. V lost 0 bases to trimming and J lost 2 bases, with 5 bases between them. The CDR3 consists of 13 residues. Germline CDR1 reads LGHDT; CDR2 reads YNNKEL (reference sequence). The DNA of the CDR3 is TGTGCCAGCAGCCAAGACGTCGCCTACGAGCAGTACTTC. Protein: CASSQDVAYEQYF.

The rearrangement joins TRBV7-9 to TRBJ2-4; weak D call: TRBD2 (6 bases). There are 17 residues in the CDR3. Trimming stripped 2 bases from V and 0 bases from J, with 14 bases between. The V gene's germline CDR1 is SEHNR and CDR2 FQNEAQ (reference sequence). In nucleotides, the CDR3 is TGTGCCAGCAGCTTAAGAGGAGGGATTTTAGCCAAAAACATTCAGTACTTC. It encodes CASSLRGGILAKNIQYF.

The rearrangement uses TRBV7-9 and TRBJ1-2; D unclear. V was shortened by 2 bases and J by 0 bases, with 10 bases between the two germline ends. The CDR3 length is 15 residues. Germline loops: CDR1 SEHNR, CDR2 FQNEAQ (reference sequence). CDR3 DNA: TGTGCCAGCAGCTTAAAGGCAGGCACTAACTATGGCTACACCTTC. It codes for CASSLKAGTNYGYTF.

The rearrangement joins TRBV3-1 (or the pseudogene TRBV3-2) to TRBJ1-6; 10 bases line up with TRBD1. V lost 0 bases to trimming and J lost 10 bases; unmatched junction nucleotides: 9. The CDR3 length is 17 residues. In germline, CDR1 is LGHDT, CDR2 YNNKEL (reference sequence). DNA of the CDR3: TGTGCCAGCAGCCAAGATCGGGGACAGGGGAGGAGGTCACCCCTCCACTTT. Translation: CASSQDRGQGRRSPLHF.

The V and J genes are TRBV27 and TRBJ2-1; D is undetermined. Germline V gives CDR1 MNHEY, CDR2 SMNVEV (reference sequence). With 1 base removed from V and 0 bases from J, the gap between germline ends came to 22 bases. The CDR3 runs 20 residues. The CDR3 bases are TGTGCCAGCAGTTTATTGGCCAGAACCTGGCGGCCAAGCTCCTACAATGAGCAGTTCTTC. It codes for CASSLLARTWRPSSYNEQFF.

The chain is built from TRBV7-2 and TRBJ1-4; no clear D. The V and J ends lost 4 bases and 2 bases respectively, with 11 bases between them. CDR3 length: 15 amino acids. Per germline, CDR1 SGHTA and CDR2 FQGNSA. CDR3 nucleotides: TGTGCCAGCAGCTCCACCGGGATTACTAATGAAAAACTGTTTTTT. It is translated as CASSSTGITNEKLFF.

CDR3 sequence: CASSYQSELGTAYEQYV. The CDR3 nucleotides are TGTGCCAGCAGTTACCAATCTGAATTAGGGACAGCCTACGAGCAGTACGTC. The gene calls are TRBV6-2 or TRBV6-3 and TRBJ2-7; 7 bases match TRBD1. The CDR3 contains 17 residues. Germline values: CDR1 MNHEY, CDR2 SVGEGT. Germline trimming cut 2 bases from V and 2 bases from J; bases unmatched to any gene: 12.